The clone carrying this T cell receptor beta chain was detected ten times or more. Antigen specificity is unknown. As the method for making TCR beta libraries, quantitative 5'-RACE with molecular barcodes was used. TCRdb re-analysed the 5' RACE reads in MiXCR, keeping a single row per CDR3 protein. Counted here are more than 500,000 distinct CDR3 sequences, about 5.2% occurring once; the ten biggest clones make up roughly 3.5%. These data belong to a study of CD8 T cells in ankylosing spondylitis. Overall study results and limits: Characteristic of ankylosing spondylitis blood, it appeared, was a TCR beta motif comprising about eight highly homologous variants. Some motif variants were previously reported in reactive arthritis synovial fluid and blood. Significantly higher representation of disease-linked clones was reported for matched ankylosing spondylitis synovial fluid.

The CDR3 extends over 15 amino acids. Germline V gene lookup returns CDR1 SGHRS and CDR2 YFSETQ. V lost 3 bases, J lost 3 bases, and 15 bases lay in between. The chain is built from TRBV5-1 and TRBJ1-1; no definite D call. The specimen was blood, either unsorted or a sorted T cell fraction (not recorded which). The receptor was isolated from a male donor with ankylosing spondylitis. The CDR3 sequence: CASSWSTFIDTEAFF. The CDR3 DNA reads as TGCGCCAGCAGCTGGAGCACTTTCATAGACACTGAAGCTTTCTTT.